This T cell receptor (beta chain) was captured in a study of cytomegalovirus exposure and HLA in healthy donors. As for the study in general: Later, an analysis reported that the 130 or so validation repertoires had used the same platform as the approximately 680 first-cohort repertoires.

Germline V CDR1 and CDR2: SGHTA, FQGNSA. V was pared by 2 bases and J by 5 bases, with 6 bases of the junction left unmatched. The CDR3 has 15 amino acids. Donors came from a validation cohort of approximately 110 subjects, distinct from the first 666-subject cohort. Generated by immunoSEQ multiplex PCR, the TCRdb table keeps only in-frame clones and is missing some. The sample contains about 330,000 clones, 80% to 90% of which appear only once. Worth noting for this clone: Its antigen is not known.

General study points: Reports indicated that the classifier achieved high specificity and sensitivity in diagnosing cytomegalovirus status.

The gene calls are TRBV7-2 and TRBJ2-7; 10 bases agree with TRBD1. This TCR came from a woman younger than 30 in good health and CMV-seronegative. The sample was PBMCs. The CDR3 region is CASSLWDRGGNEQYF. The CDR3 DNA sequence: TGTGCCAGCAGCTTATGGGACAGGGGTGGGAACGAGCAGTACTTC.